The sequence of this T cell receptor beta chain was determined in a study of blood T cell repertoires in COVID-19. This CDR3 has 16 residues. Germline V gene sequence: CDR1 SGHNT, CDR2 YYREEE (reference sequence). With V trimmed by 5 bases and J by 2 bases, 11 bases remained unmatched. The protocol was immunoSEQ multiplex PCR, while the TCRdb copy is restricted to in-frame clones and leaves out a portion. The profile shows some 350,000 clones, under 95% of them singletons. The V call is TRBV5-4, the J call TRBJ2-3, with 7 bases fitting TRBD1. Source material: peripheral blood. This clonotype originated in a woman between 18 and 29 years old who had recovered from COVID-19. CDR3 in amino acids: CASSTGQRRNTDTQYF. In DNA form, the CDR3 reads TGTGCCAGCAGTACGGGACAGAGACGCAACACAGATACGCAGTATTTT.